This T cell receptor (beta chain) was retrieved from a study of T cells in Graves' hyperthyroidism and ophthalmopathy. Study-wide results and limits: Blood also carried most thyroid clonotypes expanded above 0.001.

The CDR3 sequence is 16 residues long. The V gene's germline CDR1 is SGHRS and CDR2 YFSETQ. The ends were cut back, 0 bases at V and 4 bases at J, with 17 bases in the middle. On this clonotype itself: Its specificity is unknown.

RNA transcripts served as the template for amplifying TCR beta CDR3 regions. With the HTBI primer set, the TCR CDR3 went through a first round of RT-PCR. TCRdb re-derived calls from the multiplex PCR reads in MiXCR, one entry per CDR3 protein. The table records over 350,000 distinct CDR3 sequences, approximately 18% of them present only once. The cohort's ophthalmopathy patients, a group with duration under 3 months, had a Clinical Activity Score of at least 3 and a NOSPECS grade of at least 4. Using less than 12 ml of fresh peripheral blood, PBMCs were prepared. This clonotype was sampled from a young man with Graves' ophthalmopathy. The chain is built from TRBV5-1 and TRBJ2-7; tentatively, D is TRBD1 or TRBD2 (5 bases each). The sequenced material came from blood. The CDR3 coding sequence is TGCGCCAGCAGCTTGGAAGTTGCGGTCGAGGGGTACGAGCAGTACTTC. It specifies CASSLEVAVEGYEQYF. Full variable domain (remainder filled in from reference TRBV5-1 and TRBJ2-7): KAGVTQTPRYLIKTRGQQVTLSCSPISGHRSVSWYQQTPGQGLQFLFEYFSETQRNKGNFPGRFSGRQFSNSRSEMNVSTLELGDSALYLCASSLEVAVEGYEQYFGPGTRLTVT.